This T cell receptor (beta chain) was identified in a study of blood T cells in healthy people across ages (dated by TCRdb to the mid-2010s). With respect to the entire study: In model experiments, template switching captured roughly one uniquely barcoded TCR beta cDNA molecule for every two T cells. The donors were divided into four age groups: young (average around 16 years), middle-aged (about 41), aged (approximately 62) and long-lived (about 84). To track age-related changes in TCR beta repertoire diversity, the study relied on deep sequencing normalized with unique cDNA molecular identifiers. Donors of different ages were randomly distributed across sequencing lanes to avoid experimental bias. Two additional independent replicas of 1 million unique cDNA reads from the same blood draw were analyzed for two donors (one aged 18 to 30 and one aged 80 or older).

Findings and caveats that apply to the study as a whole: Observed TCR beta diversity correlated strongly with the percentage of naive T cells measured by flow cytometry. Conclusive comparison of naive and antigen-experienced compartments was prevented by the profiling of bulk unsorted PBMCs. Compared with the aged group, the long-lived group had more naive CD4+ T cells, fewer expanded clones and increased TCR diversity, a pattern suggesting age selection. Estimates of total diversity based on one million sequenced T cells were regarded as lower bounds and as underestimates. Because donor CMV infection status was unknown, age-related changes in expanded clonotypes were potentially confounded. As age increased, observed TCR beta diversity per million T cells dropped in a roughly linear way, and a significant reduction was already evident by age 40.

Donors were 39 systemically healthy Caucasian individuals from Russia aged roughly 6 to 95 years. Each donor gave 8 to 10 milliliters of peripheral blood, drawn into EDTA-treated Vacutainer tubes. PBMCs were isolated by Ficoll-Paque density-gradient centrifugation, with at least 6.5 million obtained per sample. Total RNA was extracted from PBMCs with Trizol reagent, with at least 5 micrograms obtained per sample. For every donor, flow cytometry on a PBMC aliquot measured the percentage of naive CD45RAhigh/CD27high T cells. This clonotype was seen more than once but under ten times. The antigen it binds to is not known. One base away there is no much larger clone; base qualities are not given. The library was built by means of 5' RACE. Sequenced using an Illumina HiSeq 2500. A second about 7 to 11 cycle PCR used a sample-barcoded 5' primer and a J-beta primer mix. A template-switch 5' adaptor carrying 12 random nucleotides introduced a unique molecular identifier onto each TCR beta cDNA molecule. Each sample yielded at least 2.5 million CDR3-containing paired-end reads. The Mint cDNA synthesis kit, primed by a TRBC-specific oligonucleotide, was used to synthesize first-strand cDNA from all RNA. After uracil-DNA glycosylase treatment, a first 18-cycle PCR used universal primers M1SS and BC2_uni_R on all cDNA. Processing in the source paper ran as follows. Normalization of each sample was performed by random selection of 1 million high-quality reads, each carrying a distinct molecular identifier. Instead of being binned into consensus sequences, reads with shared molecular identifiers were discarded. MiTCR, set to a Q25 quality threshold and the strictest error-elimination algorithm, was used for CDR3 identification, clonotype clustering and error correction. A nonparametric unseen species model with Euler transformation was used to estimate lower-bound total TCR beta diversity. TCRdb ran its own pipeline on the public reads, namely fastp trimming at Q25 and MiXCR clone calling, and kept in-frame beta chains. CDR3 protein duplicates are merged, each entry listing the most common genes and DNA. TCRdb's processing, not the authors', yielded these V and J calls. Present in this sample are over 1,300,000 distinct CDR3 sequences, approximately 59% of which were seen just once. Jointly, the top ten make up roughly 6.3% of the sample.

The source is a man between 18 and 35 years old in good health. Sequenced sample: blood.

In nucleotides, the sequence is TGTGCCAGCAGCCCTCGACAGGGCACAGATACGCAGTATTTT. It is translated as CASSPRQGTDTQYF. The V and J segments used are TRBV7-2 and TRBJ2-3, with TRBD1 tentatively as D gene (6 bases match). The germline V gene sets CDR1 to SGHTA and CDR2 to FQGNSA. At the junction V is shortened by 5 bases and J by 1 base, with 10 bases in between. Measured from the cysteine to the phenylalanine, the CDR3 is 14 residues long. Solely the CDR3 DNA is kept, with 42 bases framed from the first base.